The text below deals with one T cell receptor (beta chain). The antigen is undetermined. The CDR3 consists of 14 residues. Germline CDR1 MRHNA, CDR2 SNTAGT. Trimming stripped 3 bases from V and 1 base from J, with 7 bases between. The data derive from a study of CD8+ T cells in alopecia areata. Study-wide points: Affected scalp, especially in alopecia totalis/universalis, had a higher clonality than normal scalp did.

After isolation, RNA underwent reverse transcription to generate cDNA as the sequencing template. Only in-frame clones appear in the TCRdb table, and some are missing; sequencing was by immunoSEQ multiplex PCR. The table includes about 200,000 clones, roughly 56% detected once. The sample taken for sequencing was CD8+ T cells sorted from blood. This sequence joins TRBV6-4 and TRBJ1-5; D is ambiguous. This TCR was recovered from a human donor in good health. The CDR3 DNA sequence: TGTGCCAGCAGTGAAGAAGAAAGCAATCAGCCCCAGCATTTT. Encoded protein: CASSEEESNQPQHF.